The next 28 T cell receptor beta chains were all read from a single sample in a study of cytomegalovirus exposure and HLA in healthy donors. 60 Vbeta and 13 Jbeta primers were used in PCR. Profiling relied on immunoSEQ multiplex PCR, and the TCRdb table lists in-frame clones only, not all of them. The sample records 100,000 to 150,000 clones, over 9.5% being singletons. The sequencing input was PBMCs. Source of these receptors: a woman younger than 30 in good health and CMV-seropositive.

V gene TRBV7-3 combines with J gene TRBJ2-5; 7 bases agree with TRBD2. The CDR3 has 14 amino acids. The germline V gene encodes CDR1 SGHTA and CDR2 FQGTGA. Trimming cost V 2 bases and J 5 bases; bases outside gene matches: 5. DNA of the CDR3: TGTGCCAGCAGCTTAGCGGGAGCCGGGGAGACCCAGTACTTC. It encodes CASSLAGAGETQYF.

The V and J genes are TRBV5-1 and TRBJ2-7; D possibly corresponds to TRBD1 (6 bases). Germline V CDR1 and CDR2: SGHRS, YFSETQ. This CDR3 region has 14 residues. V was cut by 7 bases and J by 0 bases, with 14 bases left in between. CDR3 protein: CASGPGTNSYEQYF. The DNA for the CDR3 is TGCGCCAGCGGGCCCGGGACAAACTCCTACGAGCAGTACTTC. The complete variable domain, with remaining parts taken from reference TRBV5-1 and TRBJ2-7, reads KAGVTQTPRYLIKTRGQQVTLSCSPISGHRSVSWYQQTPGQGLQFLFEYFSETQRNKGNFPGRFSGRQFSNSRSEMNVSTLELGDSALYLCASGPGTNSYEQYFGPGTRLTVT.

The J gene is TRBJ1-5, the V gene TRBV4-1; TRBD1 aligns across 8 bases. J lost 1 base, V lost 3 bases, and 11 bases had no gene match. Germline V lookup: CDR1 MGHRA, CDR2 YSYEKL. The CDR3 is 18 residues long. The CDR3 region is CASSHPHGGTGSNQPQHF. The CDR3 bases are TGCGCCAGCAGCCACCCCCATGGAGGGACAGGAAGCAATCAGCCCCAGCATTTT.

This clone was detected only a few times. The chain links TRBV6-5 to TRBJ2-3; 8 bases agree with TRBD2. The CDR3 is 13 residues long. Trimming cost V 6 bases and J 9 bases; bases outside gene matches: 8. Looked up from germline, CDR1 is MNHEY and CDR2 is SVGAGI. The CDR3 DNA reads TGTGCCAGCAGGACGGGAGGGTCGTGGACGCAGTATTTT. Translated, it gives CASRTGGSWTQYF.

This clone was seen a handful of times. The genes are TRBV30 and TRBJ1-2; D is possibly TRBD1 (6 bases). Germline V gene sequence: CDR1 GTSNPN, CDR2 SVGIG (reference sequence). Trimming took off 0 bases at V and 8 bases at J, with 13 bases between the two ends. The CDR3 spans 13 residues. The CDR3 DNA is TGTGCCTGGAGTGTAACAGGGCTAGAAGGCTACACCTTC. Its protein product is CAWSVTGLEGYTF.

This clone turned up a few times. This chain connects TRBV9 to TRBJ2-7; 7 bases line up with TRBD2. This CDR3 is built from 13 residues. Germline lookup yields CDR1 SGDLS and CDR2 YYNGEE. The V segment lost 7 bases and the J segment 2 bases; nucleotides outside the gene matches: 6. The CDR3 DNA is TGTGCCAGCGGGGAGGGGCCCGCCTACGAGCAGTACTTC. As protein: CASGEGPAYEQYF.

This clone was found a few times. The chain combines TRBV7-9 with TRBJ1-1; D not certain. With 4 bases removed from V and 11 bases from J, the gap between germline ends came to 11 bases. Per the germline V gene, CDR1 is SEHNR and CDR2 is FQNEAQ (reference sequence). The CDR3 totals 11 residues. CDR3 DNA sequence: TGTGCCAGCAGCTCCGGGATTGGGGCTTTCTTT. Translating gives CASSSGIGAFF.

This CDR3 is CASTLLRSPETQYF. CDR3 DNA sequence: TGTGCCAGCACCCTCTTGCGAAGCCCGGAGACCCAGTACTTC. The chain uses TRBV6-6 and TRBJ2-5, with D unclear. There are 14 residues in the CDR3. Germline loops: CDR1 MNHNY, CDR2 SVGAGI (reference sequence). Trimming removed 7 bases from V and 5 bases from J, with 17 bases in between.

The table lists this clone with a few counts. The rearrangement uses TRBV5-6 and TRBJ1-1; TRBD1 matches 9 bases. The V and J ends lost 4 bases and 6 bases, in that order; junction bases with no gene match: 10. CDR1 is SGHDT and CDR2 is YYEEEE in the germline V gene. The CDR3 runs to 15 residues. The CDR3: CASSRLKWTGAEAFF. The CDR3 DNA follows: TGTGCCAGCAGCCGACTTAAATGGACAGGGGCTGAAGCTTTCTTT.

This clone has only a few counts. V gene TRBV6-1 combines with J gene TRBJ1-2, with 7 positions matching TRBD1. The V segment lost 1 base and the J segment 10 bases; nucleotides outside the gene matches: 9. The CDR3 totals 14 residues. Germline V gives CDR1 MNHNS, CDR2 SASEGT. The CDR3 here is CASSEEAGGSFYTF. In DNA form, the CDR3 reads TGTGCCAGCAGTGAAGAGGCAGGGGGGTCTTTCTACACCTTC.

Only a few counts were recorded for this clone. The genes are TRBV30 and TRBJ1-5, with a possible D match to TRBD1 (5 bases). The V gene lost 3 bases and the J gene lost 4 bases, with 10 bases spanning the gap. Germline V CDR1 and CDR2: GTSNPN, SVGIG (reference sequence). This CDR3 is 13 amino acids long. The CDR3 nucleotides are TGTGCCTGGAGCCCTGGGGGGAATCAGCCCCAGCATTTT. Its protein product is CAWSPGGNQPQHF.

The chain is built from TRBV19 and TRBJ2-1; 13 positions match TRBD2. This CDR3 is built from 15 residues. V was clipped by 5 bases and J by 8 bases; unmatched bases: 6. The V gene's germline CDR1 is LNHDA and CDR2 SQIVND (reference sequence). The CDR3 DNA reads TGTGCCAGTAGTCCGACTAGCGGGAGGACATATGAGCAGTTCTTC. Its protein product is CASSPTSGRTYEQFF.

The CDR3 DNA reads TGTGCCAGCAGTGACCACGGGACAGGGAGTTACAATGAGCAGTTCTTC. This codes for CASSDHGTGSYNEQFF. The rearrangement joins TRBV6-4 to TRBJ2-1; 9 bases map to TRBD1. This CDR3 is 16 amino acids long. Germline V gene data show CDR1 as MRHNA and CDR2 as SNTAGT. V trimming: 2 bases; J trimming: 4 bases; junction bases outside the gene matches: 6.

This clone came up a few times. The chain uses TRBV7-3 and TRBJ1-1, with TRBD1 as a possible D gene (6 bases). Germline lookup yields CDR1 SGHTA and CDR2 FQGTGA. The V end was cut by 5 bases, the J end by 0 bases, with 13 bases between. The CDR3 runs 15 residues. The CDR3 reads CASSPGGSMNTEAFF. The CDR3 nucleotides are TGTGCCAGCAGCCCGGGGGGCAGCATGAACACTGAAGCTTTCTTT.

This clone was recorded a few times. The sample carries other DNA sequences with the same CDR3. The gene calls are TRBV5-1 and TRBJ1-4; D may be TRBD1 (6 bases). Trimming shortened V by 2 bases and J by 3 bases, and 8 bases separated the two germline ends. The CDR3 extends over 14 amino acids. CDR1 is SGHRS and CDR2 is YFSETQ in the germline V gene. CDR3: CASSLQGANEKLFF. In DNA, the CDR3 is TGCGCCAGCAGCTTACAGGGTGCTAATGAAAAACTGTTTTTT.

The J gene is TRBJ2-3, the V gene TRBV19; 11 bases align to TRBD2. The CDR3 is made up of 15 amino acids. Per the germline V gene, CDR1 is LNHDA and CDR2 is SQIVND (reference sequence). V lost 8 bases to trimming and J lost 3 bases; unmatched junction nucleotides: 7. CDR3 region: CASSKLAGETDTQYF. The CDR3 coding sequence is TGTGCCAGTTCGAAACTAGCGGGAGAGACAGATACGCAGTATTTT.

This chain links TRBV2 with TRBJ1-2, with TRBD1 identical over 8 bases. CDR1 is SNHLY, CDR2 FYNNEI, per germline. The junction had 7 bases not matched to a gene; V was cut back by 3 bases and J by 10 bases. The CDR3 runs 13 residues. The CDR3 loop reads CASSDGTGGDYTF. The DNA for the CDR3 is TGTGCCAGCAGTGATGGAACAGGGGGGGACTACACCTTC.

The V and J genes are TRBV11-2 and TRBJ2-1; the D gene is possibly TRBD2 (6 bases). V dropped 5 bases and J dropped 7 bases, with 24 bases sitting between them. The CDR3 runs 17 residues. Per germline, CDR1 SGHAT and CDR2 FQNNGV. The CDR3 here is CASSPYPLPGSENEQFF. CDR3 DNA: TGTGCCAGCAGCCCTTATCCACTCCCCGGGAGTGAGAATGAGCAGTTCTTC.

This clone was counted only a few times. The V call is TRBV6-1, the J call TRBJ1-5, with TRBD1 matching over 7 bases. Germline trimming cut 4 bases from V and 5 bases from J; bases unmatched to any gene: 8. CDR3 length: 15 amino acids. Germline CDR1 and CDR2: MNHNS and SASEGT. Here the CDR3 DNA reads TGTGCCAGCAGTGGATGGACAGGTTCGGATCAGCCCCAGCATTTT. This codes for CASSGWTGSDQPQHF.

The rearrangement joins TRBV6-1 to TRBJ2-1; tentative D call: TRBD2 (5 bases). The CDR3 runs 14 residues. The V and J ends lost 10 bases and 0 bases respectively, with 13 bases between them. Germline V gene data show CDR1 as MNHNS and CDR2 as SASEGT. The CDR3 DNA is TGTGCCATCAAGGAGGCCCCCTCCTACAATGAGCAGTTCTTC. Residues: CAIKEAPSYNEQFF.

Only a few counts were recorded for this clone. This chain joins TRBV6-6 and TRBJ2-3, with D maybe TRBD2 (6 bases). V lost 6 bases to trimming and J lost 5 bases, with 9 bases between them. The CDR3 consists of 12 residues. CDR1 and CDR2 from the germline V gene are MNHNY and SVGAGI (reference sequence). The DNA for the CDR3 is TGTGCCAGCAGGGGACTTGGAGATACGCAGTATTTT. It encodes CASRGLGDTQYF.

V and J are TRBV18 and TRBJ2-7, with D maybe TRBD2 (5 bases). V was cut by 0 bases and J by 0 bases, with 9 bases left in between. Germline CDR1 and CDR2: KGHSH and LQKENI. The CDR3 has 15 amino acids. In DNA form, the CDR3 reads TGTGCCAGCTCACCACCGATAGGGAGCTCCTACGAGCAGTACTTC. This sequence encodes CASSPPIGSSYEQYF.

This clone appeared a few times. This CDR3 is also generated by other DNA sequences in the sample. The chain carries TRBV9 and TRBJ2-7; 8 bases line up with TRBD2. The CDR3 is made up of 15 amino acids. The junction had 6 bases not matched to a gene; V was cut back by 0 bases and J by 4 bases. Germline CDR1 SGDLS, CDR2 YYNGEE. For the CDR3, the DNA is TGTGCCAGCAGCGTAGGGGGACTAGTGGGGTACGAGCAGTACTTC. Its translation is CASSVGGLVGYEQYF.

This clone was found a few times. The rearrangement uses TRBV19 and TRBJ1-4; 8 bases agree with TRBD1. The germline V gene has CDR1 LNHDA and CDR2 SQIVND (reference sequence). The ends lost 3 bases at V and 11 bases at J; junction bases unmatched: 2. The CDR3 spans 12 residues. This chain's CDR3 is CASSMDRAKLFF. CDR3 coding DNA: TGTGCCAGTAGTATGGACAGGGCCAAACTGTTTTTT.

The chain joins TRBV2 to TRBJ1-1; D is ambiguous. The germline V gene has CDR1 SNHLY and CDR2 FYNNEI. Trimming left V 7 bases short and J 1 base short, with 16 bases between. The CDR3 loop spans 15 amino acids. The DNA of the CDR3 is TGTGCCAGCACTTCCCGCGTGGGAGCGAACACTGAAGCTTTCTTT. Its protein is CASTSRVGANTEAFF.

The V call is TRBV30, the J call TRBJ2-7; TRBD2 aligns across 7 bases. The length of the CDR3 is 12 residues. Germline lookup yields CDR1 GTSNPN and CDR2 SVGIG (reference sequence). V shed 5 bases and J 8 bases; nucleotides not matched to a gene: 9. CDR3 sequence: CAWGSSGRQQYF. CDR3 DNA sequence: TGTGCCTGGGGAAGTAGCGGGCGACAGCAGTACTTC.

V and J are TRBV5-4 and TRBJ1-1, with 9 bases that match TRBD1. The CDR3 has 13 amino acids. V shed 5 bases, J shed 5 bases, and the junction held 4 bases outside the gene matches. The V gene's germline CDR1 is SGHNT and CDR2 YYREEE (reference sequence). This CDR3 reads CASSKTGGTEAFF. The CDR3 DNA reads as TGTGCCAGCAGTAAGACAGGGGGAACTGAAGCTTTCTTT. Filled out from reference TRBV5-4 and TRBJ1-1, the complete variable domain reads ETGVTQSPTHLIKTRGQQVTLRCSSQSGHNTVSWYQQALGQGPQFIFQYYREEENGRGNFPPRFSGLQFPNYSSELNVNALELDDSALYLCASSKTGGTEAFFGQGTRLTVV.

The chain joins TRBV7-6 to TRBJ2-7, with TRBD1 identical over 8 bases. The junction had 7 bases not matched to a gene; V was cut back by 1 base and J by 5 bases. This CDR3 is built from 15 residues. The germline gives CDR1 SGHVS, CDR2 FNYEAQ. CDR3 coding DNA: TGTGCCAGCAGCTTAGGGGCAGGGGGCCACAACGAGCAGTACTTC. It specifies CASSLGAGGHNEQYF. Full variable domain (missing parts from reference TRBV7-6 and TRBJ2-7): GAGVSQSPRYKVTKRGQDVALRCDPISGHVSLYWYRQALGQGPEFLTYFNYEAQQDKSGLPNDRFSAERPEGSISTLTIQRTEQRDSAMYRCASSLGAGGHNEQYFGPGTRLTVT.